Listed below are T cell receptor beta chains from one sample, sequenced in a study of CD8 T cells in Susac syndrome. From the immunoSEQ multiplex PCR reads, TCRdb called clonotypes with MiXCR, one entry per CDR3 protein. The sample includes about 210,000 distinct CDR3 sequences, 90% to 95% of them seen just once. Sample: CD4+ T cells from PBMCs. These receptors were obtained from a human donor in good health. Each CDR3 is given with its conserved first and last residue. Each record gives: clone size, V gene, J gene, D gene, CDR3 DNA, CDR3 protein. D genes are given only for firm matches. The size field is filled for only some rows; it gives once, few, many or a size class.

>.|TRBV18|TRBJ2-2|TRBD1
TGTGCCAGCTCACCGGAAATAGGGGACAGGGGCAACACCGGGGAGCTGTTTTTT
CASSPEIGDRGNTGELFF
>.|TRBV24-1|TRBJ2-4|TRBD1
TGTGCCACCAGTGACTCCGGGACAGCGAAAAACATTCAGTACTTC
CATSDSGTAKNIQYF
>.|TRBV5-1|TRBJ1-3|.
TGCGCCAGCAGCTCCAACAGCCGCTCTGGAAACACCATATATTTT
CASSSNSRSGNTIYF
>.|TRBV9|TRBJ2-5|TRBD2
TGTGCCAGCAGCGTAGGCCCTCCCCGCGGGGGGGCGGGGTACCAAGAGACCCAGTACTTC
CASSVGPPRGGAGYQETQYF
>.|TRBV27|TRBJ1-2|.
TGTGCCAGCAGTCCTCGGGACGTCTACTATGGCTACACCTTC
CASSPRDVYYGYTF
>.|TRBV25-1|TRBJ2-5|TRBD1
TGTGCCAGCAGTGACCTCCGGGACAGGGGGACTTGGGAGACCCAGTACTTC
CASSDLRDRGTWETQYF
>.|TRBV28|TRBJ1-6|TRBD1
TGTGCCATCCGGACAGGGCGTTCACCCCTCCACTTT
CAIRTGRSPLHF
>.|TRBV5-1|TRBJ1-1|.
TGCGCCAGCCGAACGGGCGAGGACACTGAAGCTTTCTTT
CASRTGEDTEAFF
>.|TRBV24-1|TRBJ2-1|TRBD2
TGTGCCACCAGTGATTTTGTAAGCGGGGGGATCTCCTACAATGAGCAGTTCTTC
CATSDFVSGGISYNEQFF
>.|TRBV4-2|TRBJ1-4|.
TGTGCCAGCAGCCAATACACAGGGCAAGGTGAAAAACTGTTTTTT
CASSQYTGQGEKLFF
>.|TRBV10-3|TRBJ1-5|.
TGTGCCATCAGTGCTGCCGGGAATCAGCCCCAGCATTTT
CAISAAGNQPQHF
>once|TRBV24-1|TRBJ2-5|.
TGTGCCACCAGTGGGGAACAGTCTGGGGGGACCCAGTACTTC
CATSGEQSGGTQYF
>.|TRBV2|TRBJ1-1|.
TGTGCCAGCAATAGTGGACCTGAAGCTTTCTTT
CASNSGPEAFF
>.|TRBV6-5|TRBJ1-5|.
TGTGCCAGCAGTTACAGCAGGGGCGGCAATCAGCCCCAGCATTTT
CASSYSRGGNQPQHF
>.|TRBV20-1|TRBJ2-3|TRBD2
TGCAGTGCTAGCTGGCTAGCGGGGAAAGCAGATACGCAGTATTTT
CSASWLAGKADTQYF
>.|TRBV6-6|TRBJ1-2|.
TGTGCCAGCAGTACCCGACAGAATTATGGCTACACCTTC
CASSTRQNYGYTF
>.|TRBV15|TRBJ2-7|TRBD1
TGTGCCACCAGCAGAGATCGAGTTGGGACAGGAGCCTACGAGCAGTACTTC
CATSRDRVGTGAYEQYF
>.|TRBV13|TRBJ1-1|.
TGTGCCAGCAGCTCCGAAGTGGTCGCTGAAGCTTTCTTT
CASSSEVVAEAFF
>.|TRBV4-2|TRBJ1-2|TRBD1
TGTGCCAGCAGCCGGACAGGGGGCTTTGGCTACACCTTC
CASSRTGGFGYTF
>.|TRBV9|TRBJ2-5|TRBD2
TGTGCCAGCAGCGCCGGGGGACTAGCGGGGATTGAAGAGACCCAGTACTTC
CASSAGGLAGIEETQYF
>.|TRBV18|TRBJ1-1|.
TGTGCCAGCTCAGCCCGTGGGGGGGGCACTGAAGCTTTCTTT
CASSARGGGTEAFF
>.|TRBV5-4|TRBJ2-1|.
TGTGCCAGCAGCTTGGCTGGGGGATATGAGCAGTTCTTC
CASSLAGGYEQFF
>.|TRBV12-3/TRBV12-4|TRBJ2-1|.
TGTGCCAGCAGTATAGGACAGACAGAAAAGTTCTTC
CASSIGQTEKFF
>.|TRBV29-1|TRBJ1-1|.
TGCAGCGTGAGGGTTGGGGGCACTGAAGCTTTCTTT
CSVRVGGTEAFF
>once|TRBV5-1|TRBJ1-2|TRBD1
TGCGCCAGCAGCTTGGGGGACAGGCGTGCCTATGGCTACACCTTC
CASSLGDRRAYGYTF
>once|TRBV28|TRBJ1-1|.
TGTGCCAGCAGTCTGCCCGGGCTTTTGAACACTGAAGCTTTCTTT
CASSLPGLLNTEAFF
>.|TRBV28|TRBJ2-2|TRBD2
TGTGCCAGCAGTCCCTTCGCGAGCGGGGGGCCCGGGGAGCTGTTTTTT
CASSPFASGGPGELFF
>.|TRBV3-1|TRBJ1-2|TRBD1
TGTGCCAGCAGCCCAGGGACAGGGTTAAGCTATGGCTACACCTTC
CASSPGTGLSYGYTF
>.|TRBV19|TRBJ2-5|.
TGTGCCAGTAGTATTTCTCAGGGTCTCCGAGAGACCCAGTACTTC
CASSISQGLRETQYF